This TCR beta chain came from a study of regulatory T cells in long-lasting Graves disease. Study conclusions and caveats: Persistent cases favored TRBV28, TRBJ1-2 and TRBJ2-5. Persistent-disease Graves' patients showed less TCR diversity than new cases. Thyroid tissue was not studied; only peripheral blood was.

Germline V CDR1 and CDR2: DFQATT, SNEGSKA (reference sequence). This CDR3 is 14 amino acids long. Trimming removed 5 bases from V and 4 bases from J; junction bases left unmatched: 6. The TCR beta library used iRepertoire HTBI primers with Arm-PCR amplification of CDR3. TCRdb recomputed calls from the multiplex PCR reads with MiXCR, one row per CDR3 protein. The data contain a few hundred thousand distinct CDR3 sequences, about 22% of them singletons. Time point in this sample: persistent/refractory GD, antithyroid drugs over 5 years with positive TRAb. The TCR library was made from RNA extracted from PBMCs. Staff took about 9.8 milliliters of peripheral blood and put it into EDTA tubes. Regarding this clonotype: What it binds is not known.

This sample comprised peripheral blood mononuclear cells (PBMCs), obtained when the disease was refractory, from a patient treated with antithyroid drugs. The V and J genes are TRBV20-1 and TRBJ2-7; 12 nucleotides align to TRBD2. The source of this sequence is a female donor with Graves disease. CDR3 in amino acids: CSARTSGISYEQYF. The CDR3 DNA follows: TGCAGTGCTCGGACTAGCGGGATCTCTTACGAGCAGTACTTC.